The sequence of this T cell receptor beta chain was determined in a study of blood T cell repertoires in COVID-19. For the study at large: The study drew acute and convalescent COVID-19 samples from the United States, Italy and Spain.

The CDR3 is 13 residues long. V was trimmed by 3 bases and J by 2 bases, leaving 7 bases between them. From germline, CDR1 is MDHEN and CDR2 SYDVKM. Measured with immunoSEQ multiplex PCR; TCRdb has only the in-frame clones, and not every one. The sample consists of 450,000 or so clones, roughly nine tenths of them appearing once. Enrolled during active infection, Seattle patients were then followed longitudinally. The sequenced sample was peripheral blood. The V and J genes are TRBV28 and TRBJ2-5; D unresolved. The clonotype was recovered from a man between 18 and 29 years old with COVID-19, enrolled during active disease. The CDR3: CASSFRSQETQYF. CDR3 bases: TGTGCCAGCAGTTTTCGCAGTCAAGAGACCCAGTACTTC.